Listed here are 25 T cell receptor beta chains from one sample, sequenced in a study of identical twins. TCRdb analysed the 5' RACE reads with MiXCR anew, one entry per CDR3 protein. The sample includes 1.5 million to 2 million distinct CDR3 sequences, roughly 35% of them seen just once. The sequenced sample consisted of cord blood. Receptors were obtained from a newborn girl in good health.

This clonotype was found once. This rearrangement joins TRBV12-3 or TRBV12-4 to TRBJ1-1; D remains ambiguous. Trimming pared 4 bases from V and 6 bases from J, leaving 18 bases between. CDR3 length: 15 amino acids. CDR3 DNA sequence: TGTGCCAGCAGTTGCCGCAAGGGCCCAGTGTCTGAAGCTTTCTTT. Translating it yields CASSCRKGPVSEAFF.

This clonotype has just a few counts. The chain recombines TRBV4-1 with TRBJ2-3; D is possibly TRBD1 (6 bases). V was pared by 1 base and J by 0 bases, with 20 bases between. CDR1 MGHRA and CDR2 YSYEKL come from the germline V gene. There are 19 residues in the CDR3. DNA of the CDR3: TGCGCCAGCAGCCAAGGGAGGCGAAGAGACAGGCCTAGCACAGATACGCAGTATTTT. Protein product: CASSQGRRRDRPSTDTQYF.

This chain links TRBV20-1 with TRBJ2-3; tentatively, D is TRBD2 (6 bases). Trimming stripped 6 bases from V and 0 bases from J, with 13 bases between. Germline V gives CDR1 DFQATT, CDR2 SNEGSKA (reference sequence). This CDR3 has 14 amino acids. The CDR3 sequence: CSAISGSSTDTQYF. In DNA, the CDR3 is TGCAGTGCGATTAGCGGTTCGAGCACAGATACGCAGTATTTT.

The V call is TRBV27, the J call TRBJ2-4, with D hard to call. Trimming pared 6 bases from V and 0 bases from J, leaving 9 bases between. The CDR3 length is 14 residues. Germline V gene data show CDR1 as MNHEY and CDR2 as SMNVEV (reference sequence). The CDR3 sequence: CASSPKLAKNIQYF. CDR3 DNA: TGTGCCAGCAGCCCCAAGCTAGCCAAAAACATTCAGTACTTC.

This rearrangement joins TRBV20-1 to TRBJ1-2; D is undetermined. The CDR3 covers 14 residues. Germline lookup yields CDR1 DFQATT and CDR2 SNEGSKA (reference sequence). The V end was cut by 3 bases, the J end by 5 bases, with 16 bases between. CDR3 sequence (DNA): TGCAGTGCTAGGGGTCTGGATGAATTTTATGGCTACACCTTC. This encodes CSARGLDEFYGYTF.

The DNA of the CDR3 is TGTGCCAGCAGCTTAGGGCGCACTATTACCGAGCCGTACTTC. Protein: CASSLGRTITEPYF. The chain links TRBV13 to TRBJ2-5, with no clear D. The CDR3 length is 14 residues. The germline V gene has CDR1 PRHDT and CDR2 FYEKMQ (reference sequence). V was cut by 0 bases and J by 13 bases, with 18 bases left in between.

The chain is built from TRBV6-5 and TRBJ1-2; 8 positions match TRBD1. This CDR3 has 18 residues. J was trimmed by 3 bases and V by 6 bases; bases with no gene match: 18. The germline gives CDR1 MNHEY, CDR2 SVGAGI. The CDR3, as DNA: TGTGCCAGCAGCTTACTCGCTACCGGGACAGGATTCGACTATGGCTACACCTTC. Protein sequence: CASSLLATGTGFDYGYTF.

This clonotype has at least ten counts. V is TRBV14 and J is TRBJ2-3; 12 nucleotides line up with TRBD2. The junction had 6 bases not matched to a gene; V was cut back by 2 bases and J by 6 bases. The CDR3 length is 16 residues. Germline V gives CDR1 SGHDN, CDR2 FVKESK. The CDR3 DNA sequence: TGTGCCAGCAGCCAACTAGCGGGAGGGCCGGAGGATACGCAGTATTTT. Its protein is CASSQLAGGPEDTQYF. The full variable domain, its missing parts supplied by reference TRBV14 and TRBJ2-3, is EAGVTQFPSHSVIEKGQTVTLRCDPISGHDNLYWYRRVMGKEIKFLLHFVKESKQDESGMPNNRFLAERTGGTYSTLKVQPAELEDSGVYFCASSQLAGGPEDTQYFGPGTRLTVL.

The rearrangement uses TRBV5-1 and TRBJ2-3; tentative D call: TRBD1 (6 bases). Germline assignment: CDR1 SGHRS and CDR2 YFSETQ. This CDR3 comprises 14 residues. Trimming removed 5 bases at V and 1 base at J, with 11 bases between. CDR3 region: CASRLPGGTDTQYF. Here the CDR3 DNA reads TGCGCCAGCAGACTGCCAGGGGGCACAGATACGCAGTATTTT.

This chain uses TRBV6-2 or TRBV6-3 with TRBJ1-1; 7 bases match TRBD1. V was pared by 5 bases and J by 5 bases, with 11 bases of the junction left unmatched. The germline V gene encodes CDR1 MNHEY and CDR2 SVGEGT. The CDR3 extends over 15 amino acids. The CDR3 here is CASSLMAQGKTEAFF. The CDR3 DNA follows: TGTGCCAGCAGTCTAATGGCACAGGGGAAGACTGAAGCTTTCTTT.

The chain employs TRBV12-3 or TRBV12-4 and TRBJ1-1; 11 nucleotides line up with TRBD1. CDR3 length: 16 amino acids. Losses at the gene ends were 3 bases for V and 6 bases for J; bases not matched to a gene: 9. CDR3 DNA: TGTGCCAGCAGTTTTGTCCCCGGGACAGGGGGTTCTGAAGCTTTCTTT. Encoded protein: CASSFVPGTGGSEAFF.

This chain links TRBV20-1 with TRBJ1-5, with D unclear. Trimming left V 3 bases short and J 0 bases short, with 9 bases between. The CDR3 is made up of 14 amino acids. The germline V gene encodes CDR1 DFQATT and CDR2 SNEGSKA (reference sequence). As DNA, the CDR3 is TGCAGTGCTAGGCCCTCTTATAGCAATCAGCCCCAGCATTTT. Translation: CSARPSYSNQPQHF.

This clonotype was found many times. The chain combines TRBV6-6 with TRBJ2-1, with a tentative D call TRBD2 (5 bases). From germline, CDR1 is MNHNY and CDR2 SVGAGI (reference sequence). Trimming shortened V by 5 bases and J by 6 bases, and 11 bases separated the two germline ends. CDR3 length: 13 amino acids. The CDR3: CASSPLRGNEQFF. The CDR3 DNA reads as TGTGCCAGCAGTCCCCTCCGGGGCAATGAGCAGTTCTTC.

The chain is built from TRBV4-1 and TRBJ1-1, with D possibly being TRBD1 (5 bases). Germline CDR1 is MGHRA and CDR2 is YSYEKL. This CDR3 region has 18 residues. Trimming pared 1 base from V and 7 bases from J, leaving 25 bases between. The CDR3, as DNA: TGCGCCAGCAGCCAAGTTGGAAAATTCCCAGGGTTACTGGGTGAAGCTTTCTTT. It is translated as CASSQVGKFPGLLGEAFF.

This clonotype was detected a few times. The chain combines TRBV12-3 or TRBV12-4 with TRBJ2-7; no firm D call. This CDR3 has 13 residues. Deletions cut 7 bases from V and 3 bases from J, with 13 bases between. As DNA, the CDR3 is TGTGCCAGCACCGGACGTTCGAACTACGAGCAGTACTTC. Residues: CASTGRSNYEQYF.

The V and J genes are TRBV12-3 or TRBV12-4 and TRBJ2-7, with 7 bases that match TRBD2. V was clipped by 5 bases and J by 7 bases; unmatched bases: 11. The CDR3 length is 14 residues. The CDR3 spells CASSTGGSRNEQYF. The DNA for the CDR3 is TGTGCCAGCAGTACTGGCGGGAGTAGGAATGAGCAGTACTTC.

The V and J genes are TRBV6-1 and TRBJ1-5; D might be TRBD1 (5 bases). The V gene lost 2 bases and the J gene lost 6 bases, with 20 bases spanning the gap. The CDR3 covers 17 residues. CDR1 MNHNS and CDR2 SASEGT come from the germline V gene. The CDR3 region is CASSETFPQGGGQPQHF. For the CDR3, the DNA is TGTGCCAGCAGTGAAACGTTCCCCCAGGGTGGCGGTCAGCCCCAGCATTTT.

The rearrangement uses TRBV9 and TRBJ2-7, with a weak D call TRBD2 (6 bases). Trimming cost V 0 bases and J 1 base, with 8 bases left between them. The CDR3 spans 14 residues. From germline, CDR1 is SGDLS and CDR2 YYNGEE. The CDR3 here is CASSVGAGSYEQYF. In nucleotides, the CDR3 is TGTGCCAGCAGCGTAGGGGCGGGATCCTACGAGCAGTACTTC.

A few counts support this clonotype. The rearrangement joins TRBV10-3 to TRBJ2-3; tentatively, D is TRBD2 (6 bases). CDR3 length: 13 residues. V shed 4 bases and J shed 3 bases, with 8 bases lying between them. Germline CDR1 and CDR2: ENHRY and SYGVKD. Written as DNA, the CDR3 is TGTGCCATCAGTGGACTAGTTACAGATACGCAGTATTTT. Translation gives CAISGLVTDTQYF.

The chain couples TRBV5-1 to TRBJ1-1; D is unresolved. V dropped 1 base and J dropped 5 bases, with 18 bases sitting between them. The CDR3 totals 16 residues. Germline V gives CDR1 SGHRS, CDR2 YFSETQ. CDR3 bases: TGCGCCAGCAGCTTGAATGCCGTGGCGGGGTTAACTGAAGCTTTCTTT. This sequence encodes CASSLNAVAGLTEAFF.

This clonotype was observed a handful of times. The rearrangement uses TRBV20-1 and TRBJ2-1; D unresolved. The ends were cut back, 8 bases at V and 4 bases at J, with 9 bases in the middle. Germline CDR1 and CDR2: DFQATT and SNEGSKA (reference sequence). The CDR3 extends over 11 amino acids. The CDR3 protein is CSCTPYNEQFF. Here the CDR3 DNA reads TGCAGTTGTACACCGTACAATGAGCAGTTCTTC.

This clonotype was seen only a few times. The chain carries TRBV27 and TRBJ2-5; the match to TRBD1 covers 9 bases. Trimming at V came to 5 bases and at J to 4 bases, leaving 5 bases not matched to a gene. Per the germline V gene, CDR1 is MNHEY and CDR2 is SMNVEV (reference sequence). The CDR3 has 14 amino acids. CDR3 bases: TGTGCCAGCAGTCACAGGGGGCGGGGAGAGACCCAGTACTTC. Translated, it gives CASSHRGRGETQYF.

The chain combines TRBV24-1 with TRBJ2-1; TRBD2 matches 8 bases. Trimming took 7 bases from V and 5 from J; bases not matched to a gene: 3. The CDR3 has 13 residues. The germline V gene encodes CDR1 KGHDR and CDR2 SFDVKD. CDR3 DNA: TGTGCCACCAGCGGGGGGGGGCACAATGAGCAGTTCTTC. It is translated as CATSGGGHNEQFF.

J is TRBJ2-7 and V is TRBV19, with 7 bases that match TRBD2. The CDR3 is 15 amino acids. The J segment lost 3 bases and the V segment lost 5 bases, leaving 10 bases of the junction unmatched. Germline CDR1 and CDR2: LNHDA and SQIVND (reference sequence). The CDR3 sequence: CASSPLSGIFYEQYF. CDR3 nucleotides: TGTGCCAGTAGTCCACTGAGCGGGATCTTCTACGAGCAGTACTTC.

This clonotype was seen a few times. The rearrangement joins TRBV4-1 to TRBJ2-3, with no clear D. The CDR3 length is 15 residues. V lost 0 bases to trimming and J lost 3 bases, with 10 bases between them. The germline V gene encodes CDR1 MGHRA and CDR2 YSYEKL. For the CDR3, the DNA is TGCGCCAGCAGCCAAGAGGAAGGAACGACAGATACGCAGTATTTT. This sequence encodes CASSQEEGTTDTQYF.